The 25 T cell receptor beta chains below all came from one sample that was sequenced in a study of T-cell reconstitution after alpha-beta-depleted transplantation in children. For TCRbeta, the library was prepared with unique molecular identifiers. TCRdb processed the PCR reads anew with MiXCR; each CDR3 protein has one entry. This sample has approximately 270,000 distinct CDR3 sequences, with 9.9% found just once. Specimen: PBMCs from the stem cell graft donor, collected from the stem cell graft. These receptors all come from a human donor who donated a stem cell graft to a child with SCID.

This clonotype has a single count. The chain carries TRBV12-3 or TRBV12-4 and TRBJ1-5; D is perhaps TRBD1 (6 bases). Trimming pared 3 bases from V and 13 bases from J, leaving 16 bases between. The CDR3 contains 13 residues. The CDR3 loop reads CASSLMDRGFQHF. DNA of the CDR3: TGTGCCAGCAGTTTGATGGACAGAGGGTTTCAGCATTTT.

The CDR3, as DNA: TGCAGTGCCCAAAAATTCGACAGCCAAGAGACCCAGTACTTC. As protein: CSAQKFDSQETQYF. The chain uses TRBV20-1 and TRBJ2-5, with D possibly TRBD1 on 5 matching bases. Germline V gives CDR1 DFQATT, CDR2 SNEGSKA (reference sequence). There are 14 residues in the CDR3. The germline V and J ends were trimmed by 6 bases and 1 base, with 15 bases remaining between them.

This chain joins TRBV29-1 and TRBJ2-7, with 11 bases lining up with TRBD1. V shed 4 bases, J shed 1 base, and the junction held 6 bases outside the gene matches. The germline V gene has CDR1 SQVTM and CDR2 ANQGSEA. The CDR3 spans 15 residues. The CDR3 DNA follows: TGCAGCGTTGCTCGGGGGACAGGGGGTTCCTACGAGCAGTACTTC. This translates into CSVARGTGGSYEQYF.

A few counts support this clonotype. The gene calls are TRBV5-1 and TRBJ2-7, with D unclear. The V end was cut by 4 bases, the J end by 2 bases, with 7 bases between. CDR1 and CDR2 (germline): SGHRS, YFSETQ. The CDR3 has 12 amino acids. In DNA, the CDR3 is TGCGCCAGCAGCCGCAATACCTACGAGCAGTACTTC. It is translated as CASSRNTYEQYF.

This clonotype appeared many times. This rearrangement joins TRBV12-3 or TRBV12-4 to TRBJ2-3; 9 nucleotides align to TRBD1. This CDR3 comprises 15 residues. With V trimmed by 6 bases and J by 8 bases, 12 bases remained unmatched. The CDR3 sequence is CASSSTGGKVGTQYF. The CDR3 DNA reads TGTGCCAGCAGCTCTACAGGGGGCAAAGTGGGTACGCAGTATTTT.

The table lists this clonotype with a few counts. CDR3 residues: CASSLTGALTYNEQFF. The CDR3 nucleotides read TGCGCCAGCAGCTTGACAGGGGCCCTAACCTACAATGAGCAGTTCTTC. The chain has TRBV5-1 and TRBJ2-1; TRBD1 aligns across 7 bases. This CDR3 spans 16 amino acids. Germline values: CDR1 SGHRS, CDR2 YFSETQ. V was clipped by 1 base and J by 2 bases; unmatched bases: 6.

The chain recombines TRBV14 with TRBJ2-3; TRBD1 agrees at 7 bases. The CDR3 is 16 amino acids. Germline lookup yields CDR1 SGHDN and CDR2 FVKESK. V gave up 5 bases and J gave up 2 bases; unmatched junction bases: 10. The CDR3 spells CASSYDRARPTDTQYF. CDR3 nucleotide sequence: TGTGCCAGCAGCTACGACAGGGCCCGGCCCACAGATACGCAGTATTTT.

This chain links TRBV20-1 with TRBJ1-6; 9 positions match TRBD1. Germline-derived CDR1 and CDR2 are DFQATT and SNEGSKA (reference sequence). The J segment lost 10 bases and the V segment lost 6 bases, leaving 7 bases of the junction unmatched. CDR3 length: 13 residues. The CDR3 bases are TGCAGTGCAACAGGGGGCCCTACATCACCCCTCCACTTT. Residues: CSATGGPTSPLHF.

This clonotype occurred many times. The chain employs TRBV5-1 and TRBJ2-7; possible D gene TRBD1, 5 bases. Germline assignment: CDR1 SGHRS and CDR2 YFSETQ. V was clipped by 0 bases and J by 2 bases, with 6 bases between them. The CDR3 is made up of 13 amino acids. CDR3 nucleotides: TGCGCCAGCAGCTTGGACAGGCCCTACGAGCAGTACTTC. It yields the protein CASSLDRPYEQYF.

CDR3 region: CASSLAGTGGNEQFF. CDR3 DNA sequence: TGTGCCAGCAGCTTAGCCGGGACAGGGGGCAATGAGCAGTTCTTC. This chain connects TRBV11-1 to TRBJ2-1; 11 nucleotides line up with TRBD1. CDR1 SGHAT and CDR2 FQDESV come from the germline V gene (reference sequence). The CDR3 totals 15 residues. Germline trimming cut 0 bases from V and 6 bases from J; bases unmatched to any gene: 1. The variable domain in full, completed from reference TRBV11-1 and TRBJ2-1, reads EAEVAQSPRYKITEKSQAVAFWCDPISGHATLYWYRQILGQGPELLVQFQDESVVDDSQLPKDRFSAERLKGVDSTLKIQPAELGDSAMYLCASSLAGTGGNEQFFGPGTRLTVL.

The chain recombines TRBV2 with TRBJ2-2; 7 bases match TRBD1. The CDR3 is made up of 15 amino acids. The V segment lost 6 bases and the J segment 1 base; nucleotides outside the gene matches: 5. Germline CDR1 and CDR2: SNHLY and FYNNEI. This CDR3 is CASRVRQGNTGELFF. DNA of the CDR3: TGTGCCAGCAGGGTTAGACAGGGGAACACCGGGGAGCTGTTTTTT.

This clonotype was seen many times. CDR3 nucleotides: TGTGCCAGCAGTGGCTTGGGGTTCAACGAGCAGTACTTC. It is translated as CASSGLGFNEQYF. This chain uses TRBV2 with TRBJ2-7; D gene uncertain. Germline values: CDR1 SNHLY, CDR2 FYNNEI. Trimming pared 4 bases from V and 5 bases from J, leaving 12 bases between. The CDR3 spans 13 residues.

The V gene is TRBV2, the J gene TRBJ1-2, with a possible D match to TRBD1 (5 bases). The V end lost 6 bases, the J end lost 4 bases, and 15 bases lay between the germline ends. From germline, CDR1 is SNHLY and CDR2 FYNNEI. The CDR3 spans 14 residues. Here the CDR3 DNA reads TGTGCCAGCAGAGGGACGGTGACAGCCTATGGCTACACCTTC. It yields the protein CASRGTVTAYGYTF.

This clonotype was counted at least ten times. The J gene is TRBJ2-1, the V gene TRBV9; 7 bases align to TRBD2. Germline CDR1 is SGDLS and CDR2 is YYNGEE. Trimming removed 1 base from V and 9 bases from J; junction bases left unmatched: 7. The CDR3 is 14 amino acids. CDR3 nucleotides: TGTGCCAGCAGCGTACAGGGAGGGGTAGGTGAGCAGTTCTTC. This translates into CASSVQGGVGEQFF.

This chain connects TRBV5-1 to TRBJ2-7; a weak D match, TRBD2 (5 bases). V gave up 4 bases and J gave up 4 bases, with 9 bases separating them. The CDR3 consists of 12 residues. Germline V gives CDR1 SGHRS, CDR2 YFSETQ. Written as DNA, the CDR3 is TGCGCCAGCAGCCGGGGAGAATACGAGCAGTACTTC. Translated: CASSRGEYEQYF.

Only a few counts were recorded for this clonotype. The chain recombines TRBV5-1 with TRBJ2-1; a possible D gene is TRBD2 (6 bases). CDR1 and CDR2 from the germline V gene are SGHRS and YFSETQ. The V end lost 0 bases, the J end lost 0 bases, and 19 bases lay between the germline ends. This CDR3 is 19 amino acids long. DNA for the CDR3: TGCGCCAGCAGCTTGGCCAGATCCCGCGGGGTCAGCTCCTACAATGAGCAGTTCTTC. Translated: CASSLARSRGVSSYNEQFF.

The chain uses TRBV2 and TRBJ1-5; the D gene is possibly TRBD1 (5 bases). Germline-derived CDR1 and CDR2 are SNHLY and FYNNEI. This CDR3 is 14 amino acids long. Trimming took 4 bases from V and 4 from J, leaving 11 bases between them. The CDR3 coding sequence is TGTGCCAGCAGTGGGGGCCGGCTTAATCAGCCCCAGCATTTT. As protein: CASSGGRLNQPQHF.

The CDR3 coding sequence is TGCGCCAGCAGCGACCTCGGACTCAATCAGCCCCAGCATTTT. As protein: CASSDLGLNQPQHF. V gene TRBV10-2 combines with J gene TRBJ1-5; D uncertain. The CDR3 consists of 14 residues. CDR1 WSHSY and CDR2 SAAADI come from the germline V gene. Trimming shortened V by 6 bases and J by 3 bases, and 12 bases separated the two germline ends.

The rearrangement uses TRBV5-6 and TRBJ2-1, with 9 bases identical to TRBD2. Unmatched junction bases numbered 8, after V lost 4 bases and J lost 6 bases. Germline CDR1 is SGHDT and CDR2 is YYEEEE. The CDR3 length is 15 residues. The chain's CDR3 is CASSLTSGPFNEQFF. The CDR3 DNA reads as TGTGCCAGCAGCCTTACTAGCGGGCCTTTCAATGAGCAGTTCTTC. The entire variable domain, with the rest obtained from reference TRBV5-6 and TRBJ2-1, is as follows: DAGVTQSPTHLIKTRGQQVTLRCSPKSGHDTVSWYQQALGQGPQFIFQYYEEEERQRGNFPDRFSGHQFPNYSSELNVNALLLGDSALYLCASSLTSGPFNEQFFGPGTRLTVL.

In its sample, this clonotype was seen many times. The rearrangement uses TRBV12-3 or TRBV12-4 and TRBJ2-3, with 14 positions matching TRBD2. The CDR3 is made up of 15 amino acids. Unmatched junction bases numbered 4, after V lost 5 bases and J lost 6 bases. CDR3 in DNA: TGTGCCAGCAGTCCGACTAGCGGGGGGGCTGATACGCAGTATTTT. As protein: CASSPTSGGADTQYF.

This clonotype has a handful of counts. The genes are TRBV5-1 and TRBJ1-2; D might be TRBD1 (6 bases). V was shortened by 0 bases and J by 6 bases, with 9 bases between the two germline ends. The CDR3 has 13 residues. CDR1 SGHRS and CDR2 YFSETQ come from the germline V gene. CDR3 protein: CASSLGNRDGYTF. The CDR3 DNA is TGCGCCAGCAGCTTGGGGAACAGGGATGGCTACACCTTC.

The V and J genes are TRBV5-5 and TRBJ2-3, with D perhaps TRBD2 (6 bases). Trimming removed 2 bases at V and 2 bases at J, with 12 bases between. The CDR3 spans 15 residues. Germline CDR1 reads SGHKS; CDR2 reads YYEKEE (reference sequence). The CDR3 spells CASSFGGTYTDTQYF. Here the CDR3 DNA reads TGTGCCAGCAGCTTCGGCGGGACCTACACAGATACGCAGTATTTT. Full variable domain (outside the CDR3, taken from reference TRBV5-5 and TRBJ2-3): DAGVTQSPTHLIKTRGQQVTLRCSPISGHKSVSWYQQVLGQGPQFIFQYYEKEERGRGNFPDRFSARQFPNYSSELNVNALLLGDSALYLCASSFGGTYTDTQYFGPGTRLTVL.

As DNA, the CDR3 is TGCGCCAGCAGCAGAGCCCCGGACAGTTTGGACACTGAAGCTTTCTTT. Amino acids: CASSRAPDSLDTEAFF. J is TRBJ1-1 and V is TRBV5-1, with D tentatively TRBD1 (6 bases). The germline V gene has CDR1 SGHRS and CDR2 YFSETQ. Trimming pared 4 bases from V and 3 bases from J, leaving 19 bases between. This CDR3 contains 16 residues.

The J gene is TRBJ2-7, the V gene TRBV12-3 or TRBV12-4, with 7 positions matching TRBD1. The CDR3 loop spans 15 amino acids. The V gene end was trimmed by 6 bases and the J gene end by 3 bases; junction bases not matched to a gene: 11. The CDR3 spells CASSLRSGTDYEQYF. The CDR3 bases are TGTGCCAGCAGCCTCCGTTCCGGGACAGACTACGAGCAGTACTTC.

CDR3 sequence: CASSERTWGGEFF. CDR3 sequence (DNA): TGCGCCAGCAGTGAGCGGACCTGGGGGGGTGAGTTCTTC. This chain joins TRBV10-1 and TRBJ2-1; 7 bases fit TRBD2. Germline CDR1 reads WNHNN; CDR2 reads SYGVQD (reference sequence). Trimming cost V 2 bases and J 14 bases; bases outside gene matches: 9. The CDR3 extends over 13 amino acids.